A single sample is the source of the 12 T cell receptor beta chains below, sequenced in a study of blood T cell repertoires in COVID-19. Measured with immunoSEQ multiplex PCR; TCRdb has only the in-frame clones, and not every one. The sample records about 240,000 clones, roughly 76% being singletons. Sequenced material: peripheral blood. All receptors derive from a woman of 80 years or more with COVID-19, enrolled during active disease.

This clone was recorded a few times. V gene TRBV7-2 combines with J gene TRBJ2-3; 10 nucleotides agree with TRBD2. The CDR3 covers 13 residues. J gave up 6 bases and V 10 bases, and 7 bases lay outside the gene matches. Looked up from germline, CDR1 is SGHTA and CDR2 is FQGNSA. This CDR3 reads CATERGGSDTQYF. CDR3 DNA: TGTGCCACCGAGCGGGGGGGCTCGGATACGCAGTATTTT. Complete variable domain (other parts from reference TRBV7-2 and TRBJ2-3): GAGVSQSPSNKVTEKGKDVELRCDPISGHTALYWYRQSLGQGLEFLIYFQGNSAPDKSGLPSDRFSAERTGGSVSTLTIQRTQQEDSAVYLCATERGGSDTQYFGPGTRLTVL.

The chain has TRBV6-5 and TRBJ2-5, with D tentatively TRBD1 (6 bases). The germline V gene has CDR1 MNHEY and CDR2 SVGAGI. V lost 7 bases and J 4 bases, leaving 13 bases between the germline ends. The CDR3 loop spans 13 amino acids. CDR3 coding DNA: TGTGCCAGCAAGGGGGACCTCCGAGAGACCCAGTACTTC. This gives the protein CASKGDLRETQYF.

V gene TRBV28 combines with J gene TRBJ2-7; possible D gene TRBD2, 8 bases. CDR1 is MDHEN, CDR2 SYDVKM, per germline. This CDR3 is built from 17 residues. The V end was cut by 5 bases, the J end by 2 bases, with 22 bases between. Written as DNA, the CDR3 is TGTGCCAGCAGTCCCCGACAGGGTGGTAGCGGGACCTACGAGCAGTACTTC. It specifies CASSPRQGGSGTYEQYF.

V and J are TRBV5-1 and TRBJ2-5, with a weak D call TRBD1 (6 bases). The CDR3 sequence is 14 residues long. Trimming left V 5 bases short and J 5 bases short, with 16 bases between. The V gene's germline CDR1 is SGHRS and CDR2 YFSETQ. For the CDR3, the DNA is TGCGCCAGCAGGAGGGGGTCGGGCGGTGAGACCCAGTACTTC. Translated: CASRRGSGGETQYF. The whole variable domain, filled in from reference TRBV5-1 and TRBJ2-5, reads KAGVTQTPRYLIKTRGQQVTLSCSPISGHRSVSWYQQTPGQGLQFLFEYFSETQRNKGNFPGRFSGRQFSNSRSEMNVSTLELGDSALYLCASRRGSGGETQYFGPGTRLLVL.

The V call is TRBV11-2, the J call TRBJ1-3; D may be TRBD1 (6 bases). Trimming took 5 bases from V and 3 from J, leaving 20 bases between them. Germline V gene data show CDR1 as SGHAT and CDR2 as FQNNGV. This CDR3 is built from 17 residues. Here the CDR3 DNA reads TGTGCCAGCAGCGTGACCGGGACAAGAAGGATTGGAAACACCATATATTTT. This translates into CASSVTGTRRIGNTIYF.

The chain couples TRBV12-3 or TRBV12-4 to TRBJ1-2; D is perhaps TRBD1 (6 bases). The CDR3 spans 12 residues. The ends were cut back, 6 bases at V and 7 bases at J, with 12 bases in the middle. The CDR3, as DNA: TGTGCCAGCAGCTCCGGGACAACTGGCTACACCTTC. The encoded protein is CASSSGTTGYTF.

The chain has TRBV19 and TRBJ2-2; tentatively, D is TRBD2 (6 bases). Germline CDR1 reads LNHDA; CDR2 reads SQIVND (reference sequence). The CDR3 is 16 amino acids. The V end lost 5 bases, the J end lost 6 bases, and 19 bases lay between the germline ends. Here the CDR3 reads CASSLRTNRSPGELFF. CDR3 coding DNA: TGTGCCAGTAGTCTCCGGACTAATCGGTCACCCGGGGAGCTGTTTTTT.

In its sample, this clone was seen a few times. The CDR3, as DNA: TGTGCCAGCAGCTCAAGACTAGCGGGAGTGCGCACAGATACGCAGTATTTT. Translation: CASSSRLAGVRTDTQYF. V gene TRBV5-6 combines with J gene TRBJ2-3; 12 bases match TRBD2. V was pared by 3 bases and J by 1 base, with 6 bases of the junction left unmatched. The CDR3 runs to 17 residues. The germline V gene has CDR1 SGHDT and CDR2 YYEEEE.

CDR3 bases: TGTGCCTGGAGTGTAAAAAGACAGGGGTTAAGGTACGAGCAGTACTTC. Translating it yields CAWSVKRQGLRYEQYF. J is TRBJ2-7 and V is TRBV30; 8 bases fit TRBD1. With 0 bases clipped from V and 4 bases from J, the junction kept 11 bases outside the gene matches. CDR3 length: 16 amino acids. Germline loops: CDR1 GTSNPN, CDR2 SVGIG (reference sequence).

This chain uses TRBV27 with TRBJ2-1; D is unclear. The CDR3 has 14 amino acids. Trimming pared 3 bases from V and 0 bases from J, leaving 6 bases between. CDR1 and CDR2 (germline): MNHEY, SMNVEV (reference sequence). This CDR3 is CASSFGDSYNEQFF. The CDR3 DNA follows: TGTGCCAGCAGTTTTGGAGACTCCTACAATGAGCAGTTCTTC.

The V and J genes are TRBV5-8 and TRBJ1-3; D uncertain. From germline, CDR1 is SGHTS and CDR2 YDEGEE. V lost 3 bases to trimming and J lost 0 bases, with 13 bases between them. This CDR3 spans 16 amino acids. The DNA for the CDR3 is TGTGCCAGCAGCTGGGTTGCGCCGGGCTCTGGAAACACCATATATTTT. This translates into CASSWVAPGSGNTIYF. The whole variable domain, remainder taken from reference TRBV5-8 and TRBJ1-3, is EAGVTQSPTHLIKTRGQQATLRCSPISGHTSVYWYQQALGLGLQFLLWYDEGEERNRGNFPPRFSGRQFPNYSSELNVNALELEDSALYLCASSWVAPGSGNTIYFGEGSWLTVV.

The chain joins TRBV7-8 to TRBJ2-1, with 7 bases fitting TRBD2. V was clipped by 1 base and J by 6 bases; unmatched bases: 3. From germline, CDR1 is SGHVS and CDR2 FQNEAQ. CDR3 size: 14 residues. CDR3 protein: CASSLGGGINEQFF. The CDR3 coding sequence is TGTGCCAGCAGCTTAGGCGGGGGAATCAATGAGCAGTTCTTC.